This entry lists 19 T cell receptor beta chains sequenced from one sample in a study of blood T cell repertoires in COVID-19. This table comes from immunoSEQ multiplex PCR, and its TCRdb copy is limited to in-frame clones, with some not included. The sample records about 220,000 clones, around 88% being singletons. The specimen was PBMCs or T cells enriched from blood (not recorded which). These receptors originate from a woman aged 50 to 60 with acute COVID-19.

The chain uses TRBV12-2 and TRBJ2-7; the table calls TRBD2, which could not be checked here. TRBV12-2 is flagged as a pseudogene. This CDR3 spans 18 amino acids. CDR3 region: CASRPTGPGSSGTTSQYF. Here the CDR3 DNA reads TGTGCAAGTCGCCCCACCGGCCCCGGGTCTAGCGGGACCACCTCGCAGTACTTC.

This clone came up once. The chain has TRBV4-2 and TRBJ2-3; 7 nucleotides line up with TRBD2. J gave up 2 bases and V 1 base, and 6 bases lay outside the gene matches. Germline values: CDR1 LGHNA, CDR2 YNFKEQ. The CDR3 is made up of 16 amino acids. In DNA form, the CDR3 reads TGTGCCAGCAGCCAAGGGGGCGGGAGAAACACAGATACGCAGTATTTT. It translates to CASSQGGGRNTDTQYF.

This chain links TRBV28 with TRBJ1-5; 9 bases line up with TRBD1. The V segment lost 5 bases and the J segment 7 bases; nucleotides outside the gene matches: 6. The CDR3 sequence is 14 residues long. CDR1 and CDR2 (germline): MDHEN, SYDVKM. CDR3 residues: CASSTPQGAQPQHF. DNA for the CDR3: TGTGCCAGCAGTACCCCACAGGGGGCCCAGCCCCAGCATTTT.

The chain employs TRBV27 and TRBJ1-3, with 10 nucleotides matching TRBD1. V trimming: 7 bases; J trimming: 2 bases; junction bases outside the gene matches: 2. Germline lookup yields CDR1 MNHEY and CDR2 SMNVEV (reference sequence). The CDR3 is 14 amino acids. Here the CDR3 DNA reads TGTGCCAGCAATGGACAGGGGGCTGGAAACACCATATATTTT. Encoded protein: CASNGQGAGNTIYF.

This chain connects TRBV7-8 to TRBJ2-5; 11 nucleotides line up with TRBD2. With V trimmed by 4 bases and J by 5 bases, 3 bases remained unmatched. Germline V gives CDR1 SGHVS, CDR2 FQNEAQ. The CDR3 totals 14 residues. CDR3 protein: CASSSRLAGETQYF. The DNA for the CDR3 is TGTGCCAGCAGCTCCCGACTAGCGGGGGAGACCCAGTACTTC.

The chain couples TRBV6-5 to TRBJ1-2; D not certain. The CDR3 length is 13 residues. The V gene's germline CDR1 is MNHEY and CDR2 SVGAGI. The V end lost 4 bases, the J end lost 7 bases, and 13 bases lay between the germline ends. The CDR3 DNA sequence: TGTGCCAGCAGTTTCACACAGAGAATTGGCTACACCTTC. Amino acid sequence: CASSFTQRIGYTF.

This rearrangement joins TRBV7-2 to TRBJ2-7, with D uncertain. The CDR3 spans 15 residues. The germline V gene has CDR1 SGHTA and CDR2 FQGNSA. V gave up 5 bases and J gave up 2 bases, with 16 bases separating them. The CDR3 region has the DNA TGTGCCAGCAGCCTATCCCCCGTAGAAGCCTACGAGCAGTACTTC. Protein: CASSLSPVEAYEQYF.

This chain connects TRBV18 to TRBJ2-1, with 10 bases identical to TRBD2. V lost 3 bases, J lost 7 bases, and 6 bases stayed unmatched. Looked up from germline, CDR1 is KGHSH and CDR2 is LQKENI. The CDR3 sequence is 15 residues long. CDR3: CASSPPSGSLNEQFF. CDR3 DNA sequence: TGTGCCAGCTCACCTCCTAGCGGGAGTCTGAATGAGCAGTTCTTC.

The V and J genes are TRBV27 and TRBJ2-1, with 8 bases fitting TRBD1. Trimming at V came to 4 bases and at J to 3 bases, leaving 2 bases not matched to a gene. The CDR3 totals 14 residues. The germline V gene encodes CDR1 MNHEY and CDR2 SMNVEV (reference sequence). The CDR3 bases are TGTGCCAGCAGTTCTGGACAGGGCTACAATGAGCAGTTCTTC. It specifies CASSSGQGYNEQFF.

The CDR3 reads CASSERSGNTIYF. CDR3 coding DNA: TGTGCCAGCAGTGAAAGGAGTGGAAACACCATATATTTT. V gene TRBV6-1 combines with J gene TRBJ1-3; D gene ambiguous. CDR1 and CDR2 from the germline V gene are MNHNS and SASEGT. The V gene lost 2 bases and the J gene lost 3 bases, with 5 bases spanning the gap. The length of the CDR3 is 13 residues.

The table lists this clone with a few counts. The chain recombines TRBV6-6 with TRBJ2-3; 8 positions match TRBD1. The CDR3 runs 15 residues. V trimming: 6 bases; J trimming: 2 bases; junction bases outside the gene matches: 7. Looked up from germline, CDR1 is MNHNY and CDR2 is SVGAGI (reference sequence). The CDR3 sequence is CASSTGQGNTDTQYF. The CDR3 DNA follows: TGTGCCAGCAGCACCGGACAGGGAAACACAGATACGCAGTATTTT.

This chain connects TRBV7-8 to TRBJ2-1; TRBD1 matches 7 bases. Germline CDR1 is SGHVS and CDR2 is FQNEAQ. The CDR3 runs to 19 residues. Trimming at V came to 0 bases and at J to 0 bases, leaving 11 bases not matched to a gene. As DNA, the CDR3 is TGTGCCAGCAGCTTAGCGGGAGTCCTTGACAGGGTCTCCTACAATGAGCAGTTCTTC. Its translation: CASSLAGVLDRVSYNEQFF.

The V call is TRBV5-1, the J call TRBJ2-1; 9 nucleotides agree with TRBD2. The CDR3 runs to 17 residues. The germline V gene encodes CDR1 SGHRS and CDR2 YFSETQ. With V trimmed by 1 base and J by 0 bases, 5 bases remained unmatched. The CDR3 DNA follows: TGCGCCAGCAGCTTGTCTACTAGCGGGTACTCCTACAATGAGCAGTTCTTC. Translation gives CASSLSTSGYSYNEQFF.

The chain links TRBV5-6 to TRBJ2-1; the D gene is possibly TRBD2 (6 bases). Germline values: CDR1 SGHDT, CDR2 YYEEEE. The CDR3 runs 15 residues. V gave up 2 bases and J gave up 2 bases, with 11 bases separating them. The CDR3 protein is CASSLSLATYNEQFF. CDR3 in DNA: TGTGCCAGCAGCTTAAGTCTAGCGACCTACAATGAGCAGTTCTTC.

The chain has TRBV27 and TRBJ2-3; 8 bases fit TRBD2. From germline, CDR1 is MNHEY and CDR2 SMNVEV (reference sequence). V gave up 4 bases and J gave up 6 bases; unmatched junction bases: 12. The CDR3 runs to 16 residues. Here the CDR3 reads CASSWGGLAGADTQYF. The CDR3 nucleotides read TGTGCCAGCAGTTGGGGAGGGCTAGCGGGTGCGGATACGCAGTATTTT.

The chain recombines TRBV7-2 with TRBJ2-1, with 8 bases matching TRBD1. Germline CDR1 SGHTA, CDR2 FQGNSA. V gave up 0 bases and J gave up 11 bases; unmatched junction bases: 6. The CDR3 is 14 amino acids. This CDR3 is CASSLAGQGEKQFF. CDR3 sequence (DNA): TGTGCCAGCAGCTTAGCTGGACAGGGTGAAAAGCAGTTCTTC.

V gene TRBV7-2 combines with J gene TRBJ2-2, with TRBD2 as a possible D gene (6 bases). Trimming left V 2 bases short and J 1 base short, with 8 bases between. This CDR3 is 15 amino acids long. CDR1 and CDR2 (germline): SGHTA, FQGNSA. CDR3 DNA sequence: TGTGCCAGCAGCTTATTCGGGAGGAACACCGGGGAGCTGTTTTTT. Protein product: CASSLFGRNTGELFF.

The chain is built from TRBV5-1 and TRBJ2-1, with 7 bases lining up with TRBD2. CDR1 and CDR2 from the germline V gene are SGHRS and YFSETQ. The CDR3 has 15 amino acids. Trimming at V came to 7 bases and at J to 8 bases, leaving 15 bases not matched to a gene. The CDR3 DNA follows: TGCGCCAGCGCTGGCGGGAGATCTGCACAATATGAGCAGTTCTTC. This codes for CASAGGRSAQYEQFF. Together with reference TRBV5-1 and TRBJ2-1, the CDR3 gives the full variable domain: KAGVTQTPRYLIKTRGQQVTLSCSPISGHRSVSWYQQTPGQGLQFLFEYFSETQRNKGNFPGRFSGRQFSNSRSEMNVSTLELGDSALYLCASAGGRSAQYEQFFGPGTRLTVL.

The CDR3 DNA follows: TGTGCCAGTTCACAGGGGCCGAGCTCCTACAATGAGCAGTTCTTC. Its protein is CASSQGPSSYNEQFF. V usage is TRBV19 and J usage is TRBJ2-1; 7 bases agree with TRBD1. The CDR3 covers 15 residues. In germline, CDR1 is LNHDA, CDR2 SQIVND (reference sequence). With 8 bases clipped from V and 0 bases from J, the junction kept 7 bases outside the gene matches.